This passage covers 7 T cell receptor beta chains from one sample sequenced in a study of blood T cell repertoires in COVID-19. Only in-frame clones appear in the TCRdb table, and some are missing; sequencing was by immunoSEQ multiplex PCR. This table holds about 32,000 clones, 75% to 90% found once. The specimen was peripheral blood. Receptors originate from a man aged 50 to 60 with active or convalescent COVID-19.

The chain uses TRBV29-1 and TRBJ1-6, with 8 bases aligning to TRBD1. V was clipped by 4 bases and J by 6 bases; unmatched bases: 2. The CDR3 length is 13 residues. Germline V CDR1 and CDR2: SQVTM, ANQGSEA. CDR3 DNA sequence: TGCAGCGTTGGGACAGGGCGTAATTCACCCCTCCACTTT. Translated, it gives CSVGTGRNSPLHF. Filled out from reference TRBV29-1 and TRBJ1-6, the complete variable domain reads SAVISQKPSRDICQRGTSLTIQCQVDSQVTMMFWYRQQPGQSLTLIATANQGSEATYESGFVIDKFPISRPNLTFSTLTVSNMSPEDSSIYLCSVGTGRNSPLHFGNGTRLTVT.

This clone occurred once. J is TRBJ2-1 and V is TRBV6-2 or TRBV6-3, with 8 bases fitting TRBD2. This CDR3 spans 14 amino acids. V was pared by 0 bases and J by 14 bases, with 9 bases of the junction left unmatched. The germline V gene encodes CDR1 MNHEY and CDR2 SVGEGT. CDR3 region: CASSYSGERETEFF. As DNA, the CDR3 is TGTGCCAGCAGTTACTCAGGGGAGCGGGAGACTGAGTTCTTC.

This clone has just one count. The rearrangement links TRBV20-1 to TRBJ2-1, with 8 bases that match TRBD2. The CDR3 is 14 amino acids. Germline V CDR1 and CDR2: DFQATT, SNEGSKA (reference sequence). J lost 6 bases, V lost 3 bases, and 7 bases had no gene match. As DNA, the CDR3 is TGCAGTGCTAGTAGGACTAGCAGGGCCAATGAGCAGTTCTTC. It is translated as CSASRTSRANEQFF.

The J gene is TRBJ1-4, the V gene TRBV18; the match to TRBD1 covers 10 bases. The trim removed 4 bases at V and 0 bases at J, leaving 2 bases unmatched. This CDR3 has 16 amino acids. The germline gives CDR1 KGHSH, CDR2 LQKENI. The CDR3 reads CASSRGQGTTNEKLFF. CDR3 sequence (DNA): TGTGCCAGCTCACGGGGACAGGGGACAACTAATGAAAAACTGTTTTTT.

The rearrangement links TRBV5-1 to TRBJ2-3; D is perhaps TRBD2 (6 bases). CDR3 length: 14 residues. Trimming took off 4 bases at V and 2 bases at J, with 11 bases between the two ends. Germline lookup yields CDR1 SGHRS and CDR2 YFSETQ. CDR3 in DNA: TGCGCCAGCAGCCCCGGGACTTTCACAGATACGCAGTATTTT. It encodes CASSPGTFTDTQYF.

The chain joins TRBV5-1 to TRBJ2-7, with a possible D match to TRBD1 (6 bases). Germline-derived CDR1 and CDR2 are SGHRS and YFSETQ. V lost 2 bases, J lost 1 base, and 13 bases lay in between. The CDR3 consists of 15 residues. CDR3 bases: TGCGCCAGCAGCTTCGCAGGGGCCCTATCCTACGAGCAGTACTTC. Translating it yields CASSFAGALSYEQYF.

The J gene is TRBJ2-1, the V gene TRBV6-2 or TRBV6-3, with D perhaps matching TRBD2 (6 bases). Germline CDR1 is MNHEY and CDR2 is SVGEGT. V lost 4 bases, J lost 3 bases, and 10 bases lay in between. The CDR3 runs 14 residues. In nucleotides, the CDR3 is TGTGCCAGCAGTTCAAGGGACTTCTACAATGAGCAGTTCTTC. This sequence encodes CASSSRDFYNEQFF.